A selection of T cell receptor beta chains follows, all from one sample in a study of blood T cell repertoires in COVID-19. Assay used: immunoSEQ multiplex PCR; TCRdb lists only in-frame clones, some missing. This sample has 200,000 to 250,000 clones; about 90% occur once, and the top ten carry around 1.2%. What was sequenced was peripheral blood. Receptors originate from a man aged 25-40 years with acute or convalescent COVID-19. Each CDR3 is given with its conserved first and last residue. D genes are given only for firm matches. Part of the rows lack a size; the others show once, few, many or a class for expanded clones.

TRBJ1-3,TRBV5-6,NA,NA,CASSLLQASGNTIYF,TGTGCCAGCAGCTTGTTGCAAGCCTCTGGAAACACCATATATTTT
TRBJ2-3,TRBV14,TRBD2,NA,CASSYGGRDTQYF,TGTGCCAGCAGCTATGGCGGGAGAGATACGCAGTATTTT
TRBJ2-6,TRBV14,TRBD2,NA,CASSSPWGGSSGANVLTF,TGTGCCAGCAGCTCCCCTTGGGGGGGGAGCTCTGGGGCCAACGTCCTGACTTTC
TRBJ1-4,TRBV15,NA,NA,CATSGGNANEKLFF,TGTGCCACCAGCGGGGGGAACGCTAATGAAAAACTGTTTTTT
TRBJ2-1,TRBV2,NA,NA,CASSEFRGVSNEQFF,TGTGCCAGCAGTGAATTTCGCGGGGTGTCAAATGAGCAGTTCTTC
TRBJ1-1,TRBV7-6,NA,NA,CASSSPVLRGAFF,TGTGCCAGCAGCTCCCCGGTCCTGCGTGGAGCTTTCTTT
TRBJ2-1,TRBV7-3,NA,NA,CASSLTSQYNEQFF,TGTGCCAGCAGCTTAACTAGCCAATACAATGAGCAGTTCTTC
TRBJ1-1,TRBV7-3,TRBD1,few,CASSRGDRENTEAFF,TGTGCCAGCAGCAGAGGGGACAGAGAGAACACTGAAGCTTTCTTT
TRBJ2-7,TRBV18,TRBD2,NA,CASSPAGLSSYEQYF,TGTGCCAGCTCACCAGCGGGACTAAGCTCCTACGAGCAGTACTTC
TRBJ1-5,TRBV2,NA,NA,CASSENGRGNQPQHF,TGTGCCAGCAGTGAAAATGGGAGAGGAAATCAGCCCCAGCATTTT
TRBJ2-5,TRBV2,TRBD1,NA,CASTATGGAGETQYF,TGTGCCAGCACCGCGACAGGGGGCGCGGGGGAGACCCAGTACTTC
TRBJ2-7,TRBV5-5,NA,NA,CASSLQNNYEQYF,TGTGCCAGCAGCCTCCAGAATAACTACGAGCAGTACTTC
TRBJ2-7,TRBV6-5,TRBD2,NA,CASGRRGTGGYEQYF,TGTGCCAGCGGAAGACGGGGGACGGGGGGCTACGAGCAGTACTTC
TRBJ1-6,TRBV2,TRBD1,NA,CASSLEQGAYNSPLHF,TGTGCCAGCAGCCTCGAACAGGGGGCTTACAATTCACCCCTCCACTTT
TRBJ2-5,TRBV30,TRBD2,NA,CAWSPGLVETQYF,TGTGCCTGGAGCCCGGGACTAGTTGAGACCCAGTACTTC
TRBJ1-2,TRBV5-1,TRBD1,once,CASSSYRGPSYGYTF,TGCGCCAGCAGCTCGTACAGGGGGCCTAGCTATGGCTACACCTTC
TRBJ1-5,TRBV3-1/TRBV3-2,NA,NA,CASSQDRGQRNQPQHF,TGTGCCAGCAGCCAAGATCGTGGACAGAGGAACCAGCCCCAGCATTTT
TRBJ1-2,TRBV10-3,TRBD1,once,CAIRETGRDYGYTF,TGTGCCATCAGGGAGACAGGGCGGGACTATGGCTACACCTTC
TRBJ2-3,TRBV2,NA,NA,CASSLIQDTQYF,TGTGCCAGCAGTCTAATTCAAGATACGCAGTATTTT
TRBJ1-1,TRBV5-1,TRBD1,NA,CASSFVGQGNTEAFF,TGCGCCAGCAGCTTCGTGGGACAGGGAAACACTGAAGCTTTCTTT
TRBJ2-7,TRBV6-5,TRBD2,NA,CASSYRRGSYEQYF,TGTGCCAGCAGTTACCGGCGGGGGTCTTACGAGCAGTACTTC
TRBJ2-3,TRBV25-1,TRBD2,NA,CASSAGLAGTTDTQYF,TGTGCCAGCAGTGCCGGACTAGCGGGGACCACAGATACGCAGTATTTT
TRBJ2-7,TRBV4-1,NA,NA,CASSLSLADTYYEQYF,TGCGCCAGCAGCCTTTCCCTTGCGGACACCTATTACGAGCAGTACTTC
TRBJ2-5,TRBV6-6,NA,NA,CASSTTGALLETQYF,TGTGCCAGCAGTACGACAGGAGCCCTGCTAGAGACCCAGTACTTC
TRBJ1-1,TRBV18,NA,once,CASSPGLILNTEAFF,TGTGCCAGCTCACCGGGCCTCATTTTGAACACTGAAGCTTTCTTT
TRBJ1-5,TRBV7-9,NA,once,CASSLVSQPQHF,TGTGCCAGCAGCTTAGTGAGTCAGCCCCAGCATTTT
TRBJ1-1,TRBV28,NA,NA,CASSIYNTEAFF,TGTGCCAGCAGCATCTATAACACTGAAGCTTTCTTT
TRBJ2-7,TRBV11-2,TRBD2,NA,CASPPGGGEQYF,TGTGCCAGCCCACCGGGCGGGGGCGAGCAGTACTTC
TRBJ2-2,TRBV6-4,TRBD1,NA,CASSENRGISGELFF,TGTGCCAGCAGTGAGAACAGGGGGATCTCCGGGGAGCTGTTTTTT
TRBJ2-1,TRBV10-1,TRBD2,NA,CASSELAGGSYNEQFF,TGCGCCAGCAGTGAGTTGGCGGGAGGCTCCTACAATGAGCAGTTCTTC
TRBJ2-1,TRBV27,NA,NA,CASSPFSGLFNEQFF,TGTGCCAGCAGTCCCTTCTCAGGACTATTCAATGAGCAGTTCTTC
TRBJ2-5,TRBV5-4,TRBD2,NA,CASSFALAGDGETQYF,TGTGCCAGCAGCTTCGCCCTAGCGGGAGATGGAGAGACCCAGTACTTC
TRBJ2-3,TRBV10-1,NA,few,CASSAASGTDTQYF,TGCGCCAGCAGTGCAGCTAGCGGCACAGATACGCAGTATTTT
TRBJ2-5,TRBV29-1,TRBD2,NA,CSAGTRGETQYF,TGCAGCGCAGGGACTAGGGGAGAGACCCAGTACTTC
TRBJ1-6,TRBV12-3/TRBV12-4,NA,NA,CASRPTDNSPLHF,TGTGCCAGCCGTCCGACAGATAATTCACCCCTCCACTTT
TRBJ2-7,TRBV4-1,NA,once,CASSPRTVAGPSSYEQYF,TGCGCCAGCAGTCCAAGGACGGTGGCGGGACCATCATCCTACGAGCAGTACTTC
TRBJ2-1,TRBV19,TRBD2,NA,CASSIELAGVYNEQFF,TGTGCCAGTAGTATTGAACTAGCGGGAGTCTACAATGAGCAGTTCTTC
TRBJ2-2,TRBV29-1,NA,NA,CSVGTSTTGELFF,TGCAGCGTTGGAACTAGCACCACCGGGGAGCTGTTTTTT
TRBJ2-1,TRBV4-1,NA,NA,CASSARQGYNEQFF,TGCGCCAGCAGCGCGCGCCAGGGATACAATGAGCAGTTCTTC
TRBJ1-1,TRBV6-4,NA,NA,CASSPEQGNTEAFF,TGTGCCAGCAGCCCCGAACAGGGGAACACTGAAGCTTTCTTT
TRBJ1-5,TRBV6-6,NA,NA,CASSYPRVGQPQHF,TGTGCCAGCAGTTACCCCAGGGTTGGTCAGCCCCAGCATTTT
TRBJ1-1,TRBV5-1,NA,NA,CASSPPGNTEAFF,TGCGCCAGCAGCCCGCCAGGGAACACTGAAGCTTTCTTT
TRBJ2-1,TRBV5-1,TRBD1,once,CASSLMTGVLYNEQFF,TGCGCCAGCAGCCTTATGACAGGGGTATTATACAATGAGCAGTTCTTC
TRBJ1-2,TRBV5-1,NA,few,CASGSGGANYGYTF,TGCGCCAGCGGATCGGGGGGAGCTAACTATGGCTACACCTTC
TRBJ2-1,TRBV5-8,TRBD2,NA,CASSLIRTSGGSNEQFF,TGTGCCAGCAGCTTGATTCGGACTAGCGGGGGGTCGAATGAGCAGTTCTTC
TRBJ2-7,TRBV6-5,NA,once,CASRRQVYPPYEQYF,TGTGCCAGCAGGCGACAGGTATATCCCCCCTACGAGCAGTACTTC
TRBJ2-7,TRBV27,NA,NA,CASSLLAAYEQYF,TGTGCCAGCAGTTTATTAGCCGCCTACGAGCAGTACTTC
TRBJ1-5,TRBV28,NA,once,CASSPIPAEAQPQHF,TGTGCCAGCAGCCCAATCCCGGCGGAGGCCCAGCCCCAGCATTTT
TRBJ2-5,TRBV3-1/TRBV3-2,NA,few,CASSRGLHKDRILETQYF,TGTGCCAGCAGTCGTGGACTTCACAAGGACCGGATTCTGGAGACCCAGTACTTC
TRBJ1-4,TRBV19,TRBD1,NA,CATGQGVKKLFF,TGTGCCACAGGACAGGGGGTAAAAAAACTGTTTTTT
TRBJ2-6,TRBV3-1/TRBV3-2,TRBD1,NA,CASRRGTGWHNSGANVLTF,TGTGCCAGCAGGCGTGGGACAGGGTGGCACAACTCTGGGGCCAACGTCCTGACTTTC
TRBJ2-7,TRBV29-1,TRBD2,NA,CSVLGTNSYEQYF,TGCAGCGTATTGGGGACTAACTCCTACGAGCAGTACTTC
TRBJ2-3,TRBV28,NA,NA,CASSNNGDTQYF,TGTGCCAGCAGTAACAATGGTGATACGCAGTATTTT
TRBJ2-3,TRBV6-6,NA,NA,CASTGPTDTQYF,TGTGCCAGCACCGGTCCCACAGATACGCAGTATTTT